This TCR beta chain is from a study of post-analysis software for immune sequencing data. TCR beta libraries were prepared from cDNA with unique molecular identifiers. Via MiXCR, TCRdb re-called the PCR reads, giving one row per CDR3 protein. The table shows 820,000 or so distinct CDR3 sequences, with approximately 53% occurring only once. This clonotype was seen more than once but under ten times. Material: blood. This clonotype was sampled from a girl aged 10-17 years with multiple sclerosis.

CDR3 region: CASRTAETQYF. The CDR3 bases are TGTGCCAGCAGAACGGCGGAGACCCAGTACTTC. V gene TRBV3-1 combines with J gene TRBJ2-5; D is ambiguous. The CDR3 is 11 residues long. CDR1 and CDR2 (germline): LGHDT, YNNKEL (reference sequence). V gave up 6 bases and J gave up 5 bases, with 7 bases separating them.